Presented here are 18 T cell receptor beta chains from one specimen sequenced in a study of blood T cell repertoires in COVID-19 (dated by TCRdb to about 2020). Receptor amplification or capture employed the immunoSEQ multiplex PCR assay. TCRdb carries this immuneACCESS record with in-frame sequences only. Its versions omit some clonotypes, under half of them owing to an unresolved V gene in the studies checked, with the rest unexplained. Present in this sample are some 460,000 clones, roughly 85% of which were seen just once. Almost 2% of the sample rests with the top ten. Sequencing was carried out using PBMCs or T cells enriched from blood (not recorded which). The receptors come from a woman between 18 and 29 years old with acute COVID-19.

The chain links TRBV6-5 to TRBJ2-7, with D perhaps TRBD1 (5 bases). Germline loops: CDR1 MNHEY, CDR2 SVGAGI. With 4 bases removed from V and 2 bases from J, the gap between germline ends came to 15 bases. The CDR3 runs to 15 residues. This CDR3 is CASSSQTARTYEQYF. CDR3 nucleotide sequence: TGTGCCAGCAGTTCCCAGACAGCTAGGACCTACGAGCAGTACTTC.

The V call is TRBV5-4, the J call TRBJ2-5; D unresolved. This CDR3 is 15 amino acids long. In germline, CDR1 is SGHNT, CDR2 YYREEE (reference sequence). With 4 bases removed from V and 2 bases from J, the gap between germline ends came to 15 bases. The CDR3: CASSPKFGSQETQYF. The DNA of the CDR3 is TGTGCCAGCAGCCCGAAATTTGGCAGTCAAGAGACCCAGTACTTC.

The gene calls are TRBV9 and TRBJ2-1, with D possibly matching TRBD2 (6 bases). CDR1 is SGDLS and CDR2 is YYNGEE in the germline V gene. Trimming took off 0 bases at V and 9 bases at J, with 7 bases between the two ends. CDR3 length equals 12 residues. Here the CDR3 reads CASSVDSGEQFF. The CDR3 nucleotides read TGTGCCAGCAGCGTAGATAGCGGTGAGCAGTTCTTC.

The V gene is TRBV12-5, the J gene TRBJ2-5; no reliable D call. The CDR3 totals 15 residues. V was shortened by 1 base and J by 7 bases, with 16 bases between the two germline ends. Per the germline V gene, CDR1 is LGHNT and CDR2 is FRNRAP. Written as DNA, the CDR3 is TGTGCTAGTGGTTTGGCTCACAGTAAGGTTGGGACCCAGTACTTC. Translating gives CASGLAHSKVGTQYF.

This chain links TRBV3-1 (or the pseudogene TRBV3-2) with TRBJ2-3, with TRBD2 matching over 11 bases. This CDR3 has 18 residues. Trimming took 1 base from V and 1 from J; bases not matched to a gene: 7. Germline-derived CDR1 and CDR2 are LGHDT and YNNKEL (reference sequence). This chain's CDR3 is CASSQGVRTSGRTDTQYF. The CDR3 DNA follows: TGTGCCAGCAGCCAAGGCGTTCGGACTAGCGGGCGCACAGATACGCAGTATTTT.

The chain employs TRBV7-9 and TRBJ2-3; 13 bases align to TRBD2. The V gene's germline CDR1 is SEHNR and CDR2 FQNEAQ (reference sequence). V lost 7 bases, J lost 0 bases, and 10 bases stayed unmatched. The CDR3 runs to 18 residues. Written as DNA, the CDR3 is TGTGCCAGCATCGCGGGACTAGCGGGAATTGGGAGCACAGATACGCAGTATTTT. It encodes CASIAGLAGIGSTDTQYF.

V usage is TRBV27 and J usage is TRBJ1-1, with D maybe TRBD1 (6 bases). The V and J ends lost 4 bases and 0 bases respectively, with 9 bases between them. The CDR3 extends over 14 amino acids. Germline V CDR1 and CDR2: MNHEY, SMNVEV (reference sequence). The CDR3 nucleotides read TGTGCCAGCAGTTCGACAGGCGTGAACACTGAAGCTTTCTTT. Translated: CASSSTGVNTEAFF.

The V call is TRBV6-1, the J call TRBJ2-7; weak D call: TRBD1 (5 bases). Trimming cost V 5 bases and J 9 bases, with 23 bases left between them. The germline V gene has CDR1 MNHNS and CDR2 SASEGT. The CDR3 is 15 residues long. The CDR3 loop is CASSTGGHDIGVQYF. In DNA, the CDR3 is TGTGCCAGCAGTACAGGCGGTCACGATATAGGGGTGCAGTACTTC.

This chain connects TRBV19 to TRBJ2-6, with TRBD1 as a possible D gene (5 bases). CDR3 length equals 15 residues. Trimming stripped 5 bases from V and 2 bases from J, with 10 bases between. Germline-derived CDR1 and CDR2 are LNHDA and SQIVND (reference sequence). In DNA form, the CDR3 reads TGTGCCAGTAGTTATGACAGACCTGGGGCCAACGTCCTGACTTTC. It specifies CASSYDRPGANVLTF.

This clone appeared once. The rearrangement uses TRBV27 and TRBJ2-1; 7 bases map to TRBD2. Germline V gives CDR1 MNHEY, CDR2 SMNVEV (reference sequence). This CDR3 region has 14 residues. Unmatched junction bases numbered 2, after V lost 6 bases and J lost 0 bases. This CDR3 is CASRGGSSYNEQFF. The CDR3, as DNA: TGTGCCAGCAGGGGCGGGAGCTCCTACAATGAGCAGTTCTTC.

This clone came up once. The V and J genes are TRBV19 and TRBJ2-1; 13 positions agree with TRBD2. The CDR3 covers 15 residues. The V gene end was trimmed by 7 bases and the J gene end by 4 bases; junction bases not matched to a gene: 4. From germline, CDR1 is LNHDA and CDR2 SQIVND (reference sequence). CDR3 sequence (DNA): TGTGCCAGTACTAGGGGACTAGCGGGGTACAATGAGCAGTTCTTC. Its translation: CASTRGLAGYNEQFF.

The CDR3 region has the DNA TGCGCCAGCAGCCAAGAGGGACAGGGGGCGGGGGAGCAGTACTTC. Its protein is CASSQEGQGAGEQYF. The chain couples TRBV4-1 to TRBJ2-7; 12 nucleotides match TRBD1. The junction had 4 bases not matched to a gene; V was cut back by 0 bases and J by 7 bases. The CDR3 consists of 15 residues. Germline V gene sequence: CDR1 MGHRA, CDR2 YSYEKL.

The rearrangement uses TRBV19 and TRBJ1-3; D remains unclear. The CDR3 is 13 residues long. CDR1 LNHDA and CDR2 SQIVND come from the germline V gene (reference sequence). Trimming left V 7 bases short and J 0 bases short, with 7 bases between. Written as DNA, the CDR3 is TGTGCCAGTAACACGGGCTCTGGAAACACCATATATTTT. Amino acids: CASNTGSGNTIYF.

The J gene is TRBJ1-1, the V gene TRBV25-1; D is possibly TRBD1 (6 bases). The CDR3 totals 14 residues. Germline CDR1 MGHDK, CDR2 SYGVNS. The ends were cut back, 4 bases at V and 1 base at J, with 10 bases in the middle. The CDR3 coding sequence is TGTGCCAGCAGTGTGGGACACGAGAACACTGAAGCTTTCTTT. Translated, it gives CASSVGHENTEAFF.

The CDR3 spells CASSQDLRAGGPYEQYF. The CDR3 DNA reads as TGCGCCAGCAGCCAAGATCTCAGAGCGGGAGGTCCCTACGAGCAGTACTTC. The chain joins TRBV4-1 to TRBJ2-7, with 9 bases aligning to TRBD2. The V and J ends lost 0 bases and 2 bases, in that order; junction bases with no gene match: 8. Germline V CDR1 and CDR2: MGHRA, YSYEKL. The CDR3 spans 17 residues.

The V call is TRBV3-1 (or the pseudogene TRBV3-2), the J call TRBJ1-2; no firm D call. Between the trimmed V and J ends, which lost 2 bases and 0 bases, there was a span of 7 bases. Germline CDR1 and CDR2: LGHDT and YNNKEL (reference sequence). The CDR3 contains 14 residues. The CDR3 sequence is CASSQHFSNYGYTF. CDR3 in DNA: TGTGCCAGCAGCCAACACTTTTCTAACTATGGCTACACCTTC.

The V gene is TRBV18, the J gene TRBJ2-2, with D uncertain. V was shortened by 3 bases and J by 7 bases, with 9 bases between the two germline ends. Germline loops: CDR1 KGHSH, CDR2 LQKENI. CDR3 size: 13 residues. The CDR3 sequence is CASSPKQNGELFF. The DNA for the CDR3 is TGTGCCAGCTCACCCAAACAGAACGGGGAGCTGTTTTTT.

A single count supports this clone. The V gene is TRBV19, the J gene TRBJ2-3; D is perhaps TRBD2 (7 bases). The V gene's germline CDR1 is LNHDA and CDR2 SQIVND (reference sequence). The CDR3 is 16 residues long. V gave up 7 bases and J gave up 2 bases, with 19 bases separating them. CDR3 DNA sequence: TGTGCCAGTATTCCAATGAAGGGGGGGACCACAGATACGCAGTATTTT. Translating it yields CASIPMKGGTTDTQYF.